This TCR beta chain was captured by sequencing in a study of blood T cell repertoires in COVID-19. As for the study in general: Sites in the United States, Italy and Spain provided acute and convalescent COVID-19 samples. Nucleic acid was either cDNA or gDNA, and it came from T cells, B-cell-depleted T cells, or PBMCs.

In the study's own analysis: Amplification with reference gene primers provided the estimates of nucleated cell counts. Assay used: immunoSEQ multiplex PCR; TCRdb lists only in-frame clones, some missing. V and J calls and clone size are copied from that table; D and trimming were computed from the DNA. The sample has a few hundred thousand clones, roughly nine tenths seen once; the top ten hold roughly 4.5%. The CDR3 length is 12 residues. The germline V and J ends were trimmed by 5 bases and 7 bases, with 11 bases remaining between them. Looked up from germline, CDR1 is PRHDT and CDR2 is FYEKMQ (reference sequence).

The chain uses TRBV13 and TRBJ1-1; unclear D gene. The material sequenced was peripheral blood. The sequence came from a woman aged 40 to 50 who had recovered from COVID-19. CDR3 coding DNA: TGTGCCAGCAGCGTCCGCCACTTTGAAGCTTTCTTT. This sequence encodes CASSVRHFEAFF.